This TCR beta chain emerged from a study of cytomegalovirus exposure and HLA in healthy donors. The V gene lost 5 bases and the J gene lost 4 bases, with 14 bases spanning the gap. Germline V lookup: CDR1 MNHEY, CDR2 SVGAGI. The CDR3 contains 14 residues. Use of 60 Vbeta and 13 Jbeta primers characterized the PCR. This table comes from immunoSEQ multiplex PCR, and its TCRdb copy is limited to in-frame clones, with some not included. The top ten clones hold more than 1.5% of a sample with 100,000 to 150,000 clones, over 65% of them seen once. Study results and limitations: Upon later analysis, HLA-associated TCR beta chains proved more clonally expanded than other, equally common chains. By a later analysis, the bulk of CMV-associated TCR beta chains appeared HLA-restricted. In a later analysis, across HLA loci, associated TCR counts were highest for DRB1, lowest for HLA-C. Earlier findings revealed that most TCR beta V segments proved productive either about 87% or about 30% of the time.

About this clone: Its antigen is undetermined.

The chain uses TRBV6-5 and TRBJ1-1; D not resolved. This sequence originates from a man aged 45-65 years in good health and CMV-seronegative. Sequenced: PBMCs. The CDR3 bases are TGTGCCAGCAGTGTGGCGCCGGAGGCCACTGAAGCTTTCTTT. This codes for CASSVAPEATEAFF.